These T cell receptor beta chains were read from a single sample in a study of cytomegalovirus exposure and HLA in healthy donors. The data were produced by immunoSEQ multiplex PCR, yet TCRdb's version contains in-frame clones alone and is incomplete. Here the sample spans 100,000 to 150,000 clones, around 94% being singletons. The source material was PBMCs. These receptors were collected from a woman aged 18 to 35 in good health and CMV-seronegative. Both conserved end residues are part of each CDR3.

j_call	v_call	cdr3_aa
TRBJ1-1	TRBV4-2	CASSQEDRGDSFF
TRBJ2-1	TRBV9	CASSESGRAWYIEQFF
TRBJ1-6	TRBV6-1	CASREYRGSSYNSPLHF
TRBJ2-7	TRBV27	CASAFGTGYTYEQYF
TRBJ2-7	TRBV13	CASSLAGGGEFYEQYF
TRBJ1-4	TRBV25-1	CASSAQGATNEKLFF
TRBJ2-3	TRBV7-6	CASSLIPGGTDTQYF
TRBJ1-2	TRBV19	CASTPGQGGYGYTF
TRBJ2-1	TRBV5-1	CASSPGSAYRDEQFF
TRBJ1-1	TRBV6-1	CASSGTVMNTEAFF
TRBJ2-1	TRBV5-4	CASSLSLATNEQFF
TRBJ1-2	TRBV5-4	CASSLEQGVGYTF
TRBJ1-2	TRBV30	CGLGTYYGYTF
TRBJ2-7	TRBV4-2	CASSQEGQDSSYEQYF
TRBJ2-3	TRBV9	CASSRVAGGWEDTQYF
TRBJ1-4	TRBV28	CASSSPKGDEKLFF
TRBJ2-1	TRBV2	CASSEGLAGYNEQFF
TRBJ2-5	TRBV4-1	CASSQVGLAGGGETQYF
TRBJ2-7	TRBV7-9	CASSLRTGEQQYF
TRBJ1-4	TRBV30	CAWSPSQGIEKLFF
TRBJ1-1	TRBV5-1	CASSLGTGGFRNTEAFF
TRBJ2-7	TRBV30	CAWDTGAVEQYF
TRBJ1-6	TRBV5-4	CASSSGTGLNNSPLHF
TRBJ1-4	TRBV9	CASSAQGQKLFF
TRBJ2-2	TRBV6-1	CASIMTWNTGELFF
TRBJ2-2	TRBV5-1	CASSVGQGANTGELFF
TRBJ1-5	TRBV28	CASSFGTVYINQPQHF
TRBJ2-3	TRBV29-1	CSVAKDRTDTQYF
TRBJ1-2	TRBV6-1	CASSEGPNYGYTF
TRBJ2-5	TRBV5-1	CASSLGHTGKETQYF
TRBJ2-7	TRBV6-1	CASKTGQGHEQYF
TRBJ1-2	TRBV19	CASKTGSLGYTF
TRBJ1-5	TRBV10-3	CAISESLGGSNQPQHF
TRBJ2-3	TRBV5-1	CASSLTGGDTDTQYF
TRBJ2-3	TRBV25-1	CASSEQQGLADTQYF
TRBJ2-7	TRBV7-2	CASSRTSGTYEQYF
TRBJ2-5	TRBV28	CASSQGTKETQYF
TRBJ1-1	TRBV7-2	CASSFTVQGEAFF
TRBJ1-5	TRBV6-1	CASSEGTRSNQPQHF
TRBJ1-4	TRBV5-1	CASSLGQAREKLFF
TRBJ2-2	TRBV4-1	CASSSFGTGATGELFF
TRBJ2-5	TRBV9	CASSVRPAGGRETQYF
TRBJ2-7	TRBV29-1	CSVETGTGGRYEQYF
TRBJ1-4	TRBV19	CASSSGRLNEKLFF
TRBJ1-2	TRBV30	CAWGGVNYGYTF
-	TRBV5-1	CASSAVAGGHEQYF
TRBJ1-4	TRBV6-5	CASTEAGATNEKLFF
TRBJ1-5	TRBV19	CASQRGSARGRGGNQPQHF
-	TRBV7-7	CASSLALAGEQYF
TRBJ2-5	TRBV11-3	CASSQGSGTHQETQYF
TRBJ1-6	TRBV9	CASSVDSYSPLHF
TRBJ2-7	TRBV18	CASSPMTGVYEQYF
TRBJ1-4	TRBV20-1	CSIRVREKLFF
TRBJ2-3	TRBV7-9	CASSQGRGPGDTQYF